This T cell receptor beta chain appears in the sequencing data of a study of T cells after yellow fever vaccination. Comment on this clonotype: Its antigen is not identified.

The CDR3 has 14 amino acids. Germline values: CDR1 SGHTA, CDR2 FQGNSA. Losses at the gene ends were 3 bases for V and 6 bases for J; bases not matched to a gene: 4. General study points: The presence of abundant clonotypes contaminating from the bulk population was possible in FACS-sorted repertoires. Most clones from primary vaccination were detected again post-booster (about 95% CD4, 88% CD8). By day 5 rather than day 15, the secondary response had peaked, though it was weaker.

Template switching with 5'RACE generated the TCR cDNA and added a universal primer site and UMIs. TCRdb re-derived calls from the 5' RACE reads in MiXCR, one entry per CDR3 protein. The repertoire holds roughly 260,000 distinct CDR3 sequences, with around 13% as singletons. The input for sequencing was CD4+ T cells sorted from PBMCs, taken 45 days after the yellow fever booster vaccination. This clonotype was obtained from a young man who received the YFV17D yellow fever vaccine. This chain joins TRBV7-2 and TRBJ2-2; 7 bases match TRBD2. CDR3 region: CASSLGRESGELFF. CDR3 coding DNA: TGTGCCAGCAGCTTGGGGCGGGAGTCCGGGGAGCTGTTTTTT.